This T cell receptor beta chain comes out of a study of blood T cell repertoires in COVID-19. Background on the study: The study drew acute and convalescent COVID-19 samples from the United States, Italy and Spain.

Trimming took off 5 bases at V and 4 bases at J, with 14 bases between the two ends. The CDR3 consists of 15 residues. The germline V gene has CDR1 MDHEN and CDR2 SYDVKM. Clinical history reported by participants formed the basis on which cohorts were assigned. Methods used by the authors: Reference gene primer amplification yielded estimated nucleated cell counts. Profiling relied on immunoSEQ multiplex PCR, and the TCRdb table lists in-frame clones only, not all of them. V, J and clone size were drawn from that table, and D and trimming were deduced from the DNA. Of about 190,000 clones listed, about four fifths are singletons.

The sequence came from a woman aged 30 to 39 who had recovered from COVID-19. The rearrangement links TRBV28 to TRBJ1-4; D is unresolved. Sequencing was carried out using PBMCs or T cells enriched from blood (not recorded which). CDR3 sequence reads: CASSKPEVGNEKLFF. Written as DNA, the CDR3 is TGTGCCAGCAGTAAACCGGAGGTTGGTAATGAAAAACTGTTTTTT.